The TCR beta chain described here comes from a study of T cell clones after liver transplantation. Turning to the study itself: Graft-donor-reactive sequences were compared with third-party-reactive TCRbeta sequences from pre-transplant mixed lymphocyte reactions. Apart from a few HCV-positive recipients, transplants were for non-autoimmune, non-viral reasons.

Clones were sequenced by immunoSEQ multiplex PCR, and TCRdb holds only the in-frame ones, with some missing. The sample consists of tens of thousands of clones, over 85% of them appearing once. V lost 2 bases and J lost 6, with 14 bases in between. The CDR3 length is 14 residues. CDR1 is KGHSH, CDR2 LQKENI, per germline. This chain joins TRBV18 and TRBJ2-7, with D possibly TRBD1 on 6 matching bases. This clonotype was sampled from a human donor who received a liver transplant. Specimen: CD4+ T cells from blood, collected before liver transplant. This chain's CDR3 is CASSPWDKGAEQYF. DNA for the CDR3: TGTGCCAGCTCACCATGGGACAAAGGGGCCGAGCAGTACTTC.